This TCR beta chain was found in a study of regulatory T cells in long-lasting Graves disease. Study context: Patients with new Graves' disease had used antithyroid drugs below 3 months. Findings of the study overall: Persistent disease favored TRBV28, TRBJ1-2 and TRBJ2-5.

This clonotype was detected ten times or more. The antigen is undetermined. Both iRepertoire HTBI primers and Arm-PCR of CDR3 regions were used to build the TCR beta libraries. TCRdb redid the calling of the multiplex PCR reads with MiXCR, one entry per CDR3 protein. The sample includes more than 400,000 distinct CDR3 sequences, about a sixth of them seen just once. The V end was cut by 3 bases, the J end by 0 bases, with 16 bases between. CDR3 length equals 17 residues. Germline CDR1 reads MDHEN; CDR2 reads SYDVKM. Regarding time point: newly diagnosed GD, antithyroid drugs for less than 3 months. After RNA was extracted from PBMCs, the TCR library was made from it. This sample also belongs to another study, concerning T cells in Graves' hyperthyroidism and ophthalmopathy.

The source of this sequence is a man between 40 and 49 years old with Graves disease. V usage is TRBV28 and J usage is TRBJ2-3, with a weak D call TRBD2 (6 bases). Material: peripheral blood mononuclear cells (PBMCs), obtained at new diagnosis, from a patient treated with antithyroid drugs. The CDR3 DNA is TGTGCCAGCAGTTTGCCGGGAGTATCCTCTAGCACAGATACGCAGTATTTT. It codes for CASSLPGVSSSTDTQYF.